Reported below is one TCR beta chain. The data were obtained in a study of regulatory T cells in long-lasting Graves disease. Study background: Those Graves' patients who were newly diagnosed had been on antithyroid drugs under 3 months.

Time point reported: newly diagnosed GD, antithyroid drugs for less than 3 months. RNA from PBMCs was the source of the TCR library. Germline CDR1 reads LNHDA; CDR2 reads SQIVND (reference sequence). The CDR3 is made up of 13 amino acids. V was clipped by 10 bases and J by 0 bases, with 12 bases between them. Building of the TCR beta libraries involved iRepertoire HTBI primers and Arm-PCR of CDR3 regions. TCRdb independently ran MiXCR on the multiplex PCR reads; one entry per CDR3 protein. The table records 520,000 or so distinct CDR3 sequences, 12% of them present only once. These data also formed part of another study, on T cells in Graves' hyperthyroidism and ophthalmopathy.

This sequence was found in a woman aged 25 to 39 with Graves disease. The source material was peripheral blood mononuclear cells (PBMCs), sampled at new diagnosis, from a patient treated with antithyroid drugs. The chain couples TRBV19 to TRBJ1-1; D gene uncertain. This CDR3 reads CATEEGLNTEAFF. The CDR3 DNA reads TGTGCCACAGAAGAGGGATTGAACACTGAAGCTTTCTTT.